Listed below are T cell receptor beta chains from one sample, sequenced in a study of cytomegalovirus exposure and HLA in healthy donors. TCRdb keeps only in-frame clones here, not all; method: immunoSEQ multiplex PCR. Altogether roughly 120,000 clones are present, 73% being singletons, with the ten largest covering 4.8%. The specimen sequenced was PBMCs. The receptors here all came from a man between 60 and 70 years old in good health and CMV-seropositive. The conserved cysteine and the conserved F or W are not part of the CDR3 here. The order of the fields is clone size, J gene, V gene, CDR3 protein. Rows may omit the clone size; those that give it use once, few, many or a size class.

>NA|TRBJ2-1|TRBV28
ASSENDKEQF
>NA|TRBJ1-1|TRBV5-3
ARSLIRYTEAF
>NA|TRBJ2-1|TRBV4-2
ASSQGPPSGGTYNEQF
>NA|TRBJ1-2|TRBV7-9
ASSLVGGEGYT
>NA|TRBJ2-1|TRBV5-3
ARSSLRDRLSNEQF
>NA|TRBJ1-1|TRBV7-3
ASSGRGETEAF
>few|TRBJ1-1|TRBV5-1
ASSRGDRETEAF
>NA|TRBJ2-1|TRBV6-6
ASSYQTQHNEQF
>NA|TRBJ1-5|TRBV2
ASSEDRGHGQPQH
>medium-sized|TRBJ2-2|TRBV4-1
ASSQDRGLAGGGELF
>NA|TRBJ2-5|TRBV7-7
ASGRVAGGETQY
>NA|TRBJ2-7|TRBV10-2
ASTWDSTSSYEQY
>NA|TRBJ2-3|TRBV7-2
ASSPSTGSDTQY
>NA|TRBJ1-3|TRBV7-8
ASGKRTGTDTIY
>NA|TRBJ1-1|TRBV14
ASNRGSFNTEAF
>NA|TRBJ1-1|TRBV27
ASSLRQPGSTEAF
>NA|TRBJ1-1|TRBV15
ATSRPGQTLNTEAF
>NA|TRBJ2-3|TRBV5-4
ASSLAGTSGDTQY
>few|TRBJ2-2|TRBV5-4
ASSLRGNTGELF
>NA|TRBJ2-1|TRBV5-1
ASSLGTVGYNEQF
>NA|TRBJ2-3|TRBV18
ASSPMLAGTADTQY
>NA|TRBJ1-1|TRBV7-9
ASSWTGSDTEAF
>once|TRBJ2-2|TRBV9
ASSTTRNTGELF
>few|TRBJ2-3|TRBV11-2
ASSPVARGGTDTQY
>NA|TRBJ2-2|TRBV2
ASSRDRALNTGELF
>NA|TRBJ1-1|TRBV2
ASSEGGGRAEAF
>NA|TRBJ2-7|TRBV4-1
ASSLRQGTYEQY
>few|TRBJ1-2|TRBV5-6
ASSLVAALT
>once|TRBJ1-2|TRBV7-9
ASSSAGRAKGYT
>NA|TRBJ2-5|TRBV11-3
ASSLGEETQY
>NA|TRBJ1-3|TRBV30
AWSTGIGNTIY
>NA|TRBJ1-6|TRBV7-9
ASSFQGRGNSPLH
>NA|TRBJ1-3|TRBV7-9
ASSLAGTGPGNTIY
>once|TRBJ1-2|TRBV5-1
ASSLMTVNYGYT
>NA|TRBJ1-2|TRBV28
ASRPQTGGTYGYT
>NA|TRBJ1-2|TRBV19
ASSMGTGVRGYT
>few|TRBJ1-6|TRBV6-4
ASSAGTGNSPLH
>NA|TRBJ2-2|TRBV9
ASSVGQADTGELF
>NA|TRBJ2-5|TRBV30
AWSVNRRVETQY
>NA|TRBJ2-2|TRBV11-3
ASSQYGDNTGELF
>few|TRBJ1-1|TRBV2
ASSHPGRDLNTEAF